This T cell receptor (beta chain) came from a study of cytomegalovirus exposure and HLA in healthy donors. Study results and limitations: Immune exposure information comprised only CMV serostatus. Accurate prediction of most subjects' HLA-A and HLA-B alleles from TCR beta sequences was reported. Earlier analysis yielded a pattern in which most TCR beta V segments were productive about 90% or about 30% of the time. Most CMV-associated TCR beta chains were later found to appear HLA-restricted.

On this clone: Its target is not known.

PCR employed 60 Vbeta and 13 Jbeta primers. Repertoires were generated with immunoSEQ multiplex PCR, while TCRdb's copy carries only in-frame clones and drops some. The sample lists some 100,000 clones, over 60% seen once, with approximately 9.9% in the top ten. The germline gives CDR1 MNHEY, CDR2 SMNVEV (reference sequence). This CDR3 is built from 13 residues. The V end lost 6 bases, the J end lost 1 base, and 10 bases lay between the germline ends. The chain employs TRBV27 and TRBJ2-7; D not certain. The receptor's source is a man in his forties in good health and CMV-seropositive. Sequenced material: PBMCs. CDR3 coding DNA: TGTGCCAGCAGACCCTCAGGATCCTACGAGCAGTACTTC. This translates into CASRPSGSYEQYF.